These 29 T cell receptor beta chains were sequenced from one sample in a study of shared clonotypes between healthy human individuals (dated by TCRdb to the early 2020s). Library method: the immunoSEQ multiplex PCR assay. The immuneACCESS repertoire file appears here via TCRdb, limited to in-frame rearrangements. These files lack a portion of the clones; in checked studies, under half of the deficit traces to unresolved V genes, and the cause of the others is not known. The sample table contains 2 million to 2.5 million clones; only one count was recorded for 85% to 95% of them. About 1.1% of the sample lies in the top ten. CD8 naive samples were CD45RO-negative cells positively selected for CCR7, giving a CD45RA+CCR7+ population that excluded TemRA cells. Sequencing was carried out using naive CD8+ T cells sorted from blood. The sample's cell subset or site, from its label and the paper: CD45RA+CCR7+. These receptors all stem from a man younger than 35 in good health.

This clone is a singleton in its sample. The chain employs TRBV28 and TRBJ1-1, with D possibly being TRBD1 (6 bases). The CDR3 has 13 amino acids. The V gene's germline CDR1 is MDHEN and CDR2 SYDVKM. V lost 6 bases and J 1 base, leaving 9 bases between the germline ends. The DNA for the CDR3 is TGTGCCAGCAGGCTCAGGGGGAACACTGAAGCTTTCTTT. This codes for CASRLRGNTEAFF.

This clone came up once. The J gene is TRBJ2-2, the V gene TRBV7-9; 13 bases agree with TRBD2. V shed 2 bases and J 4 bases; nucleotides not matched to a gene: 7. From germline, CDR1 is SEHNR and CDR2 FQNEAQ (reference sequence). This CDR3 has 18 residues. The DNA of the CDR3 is TGTGCCAGCAGCTTACGTGGACTAGCGGGGGTCATCACCGGGGAGCTGTTTTTT. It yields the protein CASSLRGLAGVITGELFF.

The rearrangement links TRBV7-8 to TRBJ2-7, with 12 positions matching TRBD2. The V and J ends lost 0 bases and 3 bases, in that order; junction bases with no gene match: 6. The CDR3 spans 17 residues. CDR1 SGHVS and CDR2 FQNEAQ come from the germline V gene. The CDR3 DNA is TGTGCCAGCAGCTTAGCGGAAGGACTAGCGGGGAACTACGAGCAGTACTTC. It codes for CASSLAEGLAGNYEQYF.

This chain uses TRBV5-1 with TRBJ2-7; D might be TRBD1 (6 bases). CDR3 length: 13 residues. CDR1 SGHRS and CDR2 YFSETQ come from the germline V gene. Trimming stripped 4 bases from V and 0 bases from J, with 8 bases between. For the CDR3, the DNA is TGCGCCAGCAGCGAGGACAGCTCCTACGAGCAGTACTTC. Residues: CASSEDSSYEQYF. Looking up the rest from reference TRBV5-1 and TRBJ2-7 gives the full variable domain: KAGVTQTPRYLIKTRGQQVTLSCSPISGHRSVSWYQQTPGQGLQFLFEYFSETQRNKGNFPGRFSGRQFSNSRSEMNVSTLELGDSALYLCASSEDSSYEQYFGPGTRLTVT.

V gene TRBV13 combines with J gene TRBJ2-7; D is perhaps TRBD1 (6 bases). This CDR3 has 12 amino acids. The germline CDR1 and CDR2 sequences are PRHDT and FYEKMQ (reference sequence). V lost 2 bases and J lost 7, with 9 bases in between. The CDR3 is CASSLQGREQYF. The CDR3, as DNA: TGTGCCAGCAGCTTACAGGGGAGAGAGCAGTACTTC.

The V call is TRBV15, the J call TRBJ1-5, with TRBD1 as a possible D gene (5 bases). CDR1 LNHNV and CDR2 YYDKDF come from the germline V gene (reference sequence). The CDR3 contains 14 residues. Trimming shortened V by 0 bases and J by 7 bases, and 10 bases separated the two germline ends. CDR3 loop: CATSRDGGVQPQHF. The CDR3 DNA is TGTGCCACCAGCAGAGATGGGGGAGTGCAGCCCCAGCATTTT.

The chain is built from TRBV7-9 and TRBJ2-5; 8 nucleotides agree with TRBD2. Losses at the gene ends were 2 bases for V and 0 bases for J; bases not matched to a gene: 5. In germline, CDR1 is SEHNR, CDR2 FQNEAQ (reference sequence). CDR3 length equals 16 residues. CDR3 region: CASSLFSGTHQETQYF. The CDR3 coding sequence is TGTGCCAGCAGCTTATTTAGCGGGACCCACCAAGAGACCCAGTACTTC.

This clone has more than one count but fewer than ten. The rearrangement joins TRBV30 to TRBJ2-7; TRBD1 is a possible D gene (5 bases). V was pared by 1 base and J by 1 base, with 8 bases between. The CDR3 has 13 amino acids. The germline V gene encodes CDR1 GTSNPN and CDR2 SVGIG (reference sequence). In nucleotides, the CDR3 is TGTGCCTGGAGTGGGGCAGGGTCCTACGAGCAGTACTTC. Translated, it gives CAWSGAGSYEQYF.

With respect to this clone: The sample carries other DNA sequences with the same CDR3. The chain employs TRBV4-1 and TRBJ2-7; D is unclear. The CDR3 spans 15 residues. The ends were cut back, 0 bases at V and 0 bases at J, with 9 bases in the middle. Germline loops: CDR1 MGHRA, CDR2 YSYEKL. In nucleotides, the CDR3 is TGCGCCAGCAGCCAAGAGGCGAGCAGCTCCTACGAGCAGTACTTC. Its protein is CASSQEASSSYEQYF.

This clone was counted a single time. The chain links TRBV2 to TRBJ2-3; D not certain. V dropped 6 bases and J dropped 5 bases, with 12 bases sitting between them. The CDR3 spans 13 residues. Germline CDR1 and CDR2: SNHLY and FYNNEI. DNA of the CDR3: TGTGCCAGCAGACAAAACTACGGAGATACGCAGTATTTT. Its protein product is CASRQNYGDTQYF.

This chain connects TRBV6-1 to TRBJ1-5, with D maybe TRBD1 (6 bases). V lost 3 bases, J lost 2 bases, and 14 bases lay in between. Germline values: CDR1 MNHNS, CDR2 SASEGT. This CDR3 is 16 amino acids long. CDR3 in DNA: TGTGCCAGCAGTGATATGGGAGGGGGTGGCAATCAGCCCCAGCATTTT. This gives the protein CASSDMGGGGNQPQHF.

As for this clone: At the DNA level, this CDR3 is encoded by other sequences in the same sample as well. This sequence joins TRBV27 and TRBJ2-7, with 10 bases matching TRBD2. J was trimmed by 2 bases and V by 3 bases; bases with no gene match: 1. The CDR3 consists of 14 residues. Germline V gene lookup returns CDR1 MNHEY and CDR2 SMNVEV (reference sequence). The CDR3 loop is CASSFSGRAYEQYF. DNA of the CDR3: TGTGCCAGCAGTTTCAGCGGGAGGGCCTACGAGCAGTACTTC.

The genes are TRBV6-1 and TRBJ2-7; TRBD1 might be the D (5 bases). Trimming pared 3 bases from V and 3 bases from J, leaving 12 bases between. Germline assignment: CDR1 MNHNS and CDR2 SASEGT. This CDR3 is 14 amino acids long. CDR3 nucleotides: TGTGCCAGCAGTGATTCAGGGCCATTCTACGAGCAGTACTTC. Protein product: CASSDSGPFYEQYF.

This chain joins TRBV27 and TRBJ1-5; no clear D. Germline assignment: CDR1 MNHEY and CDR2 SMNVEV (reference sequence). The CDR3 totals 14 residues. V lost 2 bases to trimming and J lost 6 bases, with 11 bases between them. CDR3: CASSLGLGFQPQHF. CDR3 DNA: TGTGCCAGCAGTTTAGGTCTTGGGTTTCAGCCCCAGCATTTT.

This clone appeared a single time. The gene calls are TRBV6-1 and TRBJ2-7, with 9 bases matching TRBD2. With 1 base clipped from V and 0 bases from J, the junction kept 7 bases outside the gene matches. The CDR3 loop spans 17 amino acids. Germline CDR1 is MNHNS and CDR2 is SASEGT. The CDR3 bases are TGTGCCAGCAGTGAAGGGTCGATAGCGGGGGACTCCTACGAGCAGTACTTC. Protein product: CASSEGSIAGDSYEQYF.

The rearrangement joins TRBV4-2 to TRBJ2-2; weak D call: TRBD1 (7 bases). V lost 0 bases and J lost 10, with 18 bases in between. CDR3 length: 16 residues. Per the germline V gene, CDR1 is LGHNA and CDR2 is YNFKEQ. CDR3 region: CASSQDRLGGGEELFF. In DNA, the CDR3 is TGTGCCAGCAGCCAAGATCGACTAGGAGGGGGCGAGGAGCTGTTTTTT.

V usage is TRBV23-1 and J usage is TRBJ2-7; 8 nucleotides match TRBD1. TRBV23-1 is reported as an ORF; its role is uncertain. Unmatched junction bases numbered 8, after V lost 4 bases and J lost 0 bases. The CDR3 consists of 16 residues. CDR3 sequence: CASSPMDRAISYEQYF. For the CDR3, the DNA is TGCGCCAGCAGTCCCATGGACAGGGCAATCTCCTACGAGCAGTACTTC.

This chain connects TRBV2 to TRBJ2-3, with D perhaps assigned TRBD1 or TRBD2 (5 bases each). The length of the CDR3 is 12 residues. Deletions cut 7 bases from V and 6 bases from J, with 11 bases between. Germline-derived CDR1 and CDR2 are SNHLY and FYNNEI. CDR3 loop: CASTGPTDTQYF. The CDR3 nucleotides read TGTGCCAGCACGGGACCTACGGATACGCAGTATTTT.

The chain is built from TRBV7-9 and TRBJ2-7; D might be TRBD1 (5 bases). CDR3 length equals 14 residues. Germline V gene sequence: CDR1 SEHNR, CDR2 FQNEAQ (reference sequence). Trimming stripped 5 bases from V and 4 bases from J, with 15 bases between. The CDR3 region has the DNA TGTGCCAGCAGCAACGGGCAGGGATTGTACGAGCAGTACTTC. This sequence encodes CASSNGQGLYEQYF.

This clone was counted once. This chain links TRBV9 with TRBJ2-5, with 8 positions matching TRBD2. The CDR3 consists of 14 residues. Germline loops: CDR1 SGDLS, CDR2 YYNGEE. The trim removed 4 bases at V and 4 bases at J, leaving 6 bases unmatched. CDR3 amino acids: CASSSSGGVETQYF. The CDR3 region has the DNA TGTGCCAGCAGCAGCAGCGGGGGCGTAGAGACCCAGTACTTC.

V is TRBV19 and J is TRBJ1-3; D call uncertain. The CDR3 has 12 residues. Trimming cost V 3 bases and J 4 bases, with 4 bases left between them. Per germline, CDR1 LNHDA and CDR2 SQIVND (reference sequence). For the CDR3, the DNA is TGTGCCAGTAGTATGTCCGGAAACACCATATATTTT. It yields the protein CASSMSGNTIYF.

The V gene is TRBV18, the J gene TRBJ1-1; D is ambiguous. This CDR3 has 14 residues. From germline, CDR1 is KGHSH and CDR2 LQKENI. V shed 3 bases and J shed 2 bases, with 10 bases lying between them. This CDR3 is CASSPTAPNTEAFF. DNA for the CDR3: TGTGCCAGCTCACCCACCGCCCCCAACACTGAAGCTTTCTTT.

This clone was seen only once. The CDR3 nucleotides are TGTGCCAGCAGCGGACAGGGAGTCACTGAAGCTTTCTTT. Protein: CASSGQGVTEAFF. V gene TRBV27 combines with J gene TRBJ1-1; 8 nucleotides agree with TRBD1. Germline CDR1 reads MNHEY; CDR2 reads SMNVEV (reference sequence). This CDR3 is built from 13 residues. V was pared by 6 bases and J by 4 bases, with 4 bases of the junction left unmatched.

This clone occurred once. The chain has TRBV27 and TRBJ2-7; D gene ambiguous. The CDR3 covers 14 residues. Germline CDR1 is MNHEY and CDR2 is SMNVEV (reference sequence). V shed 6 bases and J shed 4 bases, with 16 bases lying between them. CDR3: CASRDPNHHYEQYF. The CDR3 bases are TGTGCCAGCAGAGACCCGAATCACCATTACGAGCAGTACTTC.

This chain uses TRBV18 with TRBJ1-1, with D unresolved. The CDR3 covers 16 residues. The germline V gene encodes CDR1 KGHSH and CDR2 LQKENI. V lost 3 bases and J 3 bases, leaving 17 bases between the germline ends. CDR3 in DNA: TGTGCCAGCTCACCCCTAGAGGAAGAGTTCTACACTGAAGCTTTCTTT. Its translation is CASSPLEEEFYTEAFF.

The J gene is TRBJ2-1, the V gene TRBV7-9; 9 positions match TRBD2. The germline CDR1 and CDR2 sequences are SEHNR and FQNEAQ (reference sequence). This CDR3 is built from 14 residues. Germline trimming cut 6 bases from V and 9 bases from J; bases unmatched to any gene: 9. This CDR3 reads CASSPGLAKSEQFF. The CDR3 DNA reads TGTGCCAGCAGTCCGGGACTAGCAAAAAGTGAGCAGTTCTTC.

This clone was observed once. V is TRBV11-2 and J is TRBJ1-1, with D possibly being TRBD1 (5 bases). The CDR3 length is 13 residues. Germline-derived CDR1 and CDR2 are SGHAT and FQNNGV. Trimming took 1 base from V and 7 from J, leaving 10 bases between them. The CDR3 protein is CASSLVGGIEAFF. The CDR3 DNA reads TGTGCCAGCAGCTTAGTCGGGGGGATTGAAGCTTTCTTT.

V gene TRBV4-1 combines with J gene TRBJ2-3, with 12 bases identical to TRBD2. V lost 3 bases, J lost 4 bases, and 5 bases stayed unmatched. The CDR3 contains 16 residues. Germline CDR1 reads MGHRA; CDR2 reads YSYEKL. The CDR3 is CASSHHLAGGPDTQYF. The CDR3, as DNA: TGCGCCAGCAGCCATCATCTAGCGGGAGGGCCAGATACGCAGTATTTT.

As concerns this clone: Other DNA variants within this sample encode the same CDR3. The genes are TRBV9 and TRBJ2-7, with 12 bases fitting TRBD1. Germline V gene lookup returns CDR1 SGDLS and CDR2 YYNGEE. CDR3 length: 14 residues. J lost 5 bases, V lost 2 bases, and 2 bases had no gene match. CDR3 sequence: CASSVGTGGDEQYF. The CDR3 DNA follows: TGTGCCAGCAGCGTCGGGACAGGGGGCGACGAGCAGTACTTC.